A selection of T cell receptor beta chains follows, all from one sample in a study of PD-L1 blockade in urothelial cancer. Method: immunoSEQ multiplex PCR; TCRdb's copy keeps in-frame clones and lacks some. The sample carries some 41,000 clones, more than 70% recorded once. Material: PBMCs, obtained around atezolizumab (anti-PD-L1) treatment. These receptors came from a woman aged 55-70 years with urothelial cancer. CDR3s include the opening cysteine and the closing phenylalanine or tryptophan. Fields, in order: J gene, V gene, D gene, clone size, CDR3 protein, CDR3 DNA. D genes are given only for firm matches. Not all rows give a size; the values are once, few, many and, for expanded clones, a class.

TRBJ2-1	TRBV7-2	TRBD1	-	CASSLEAYRGLNEQFF	TGTGCCAGCAGCTTAGAAGCGTACAGGGGTTTAAATGAGCAGTTCTTC
TRBJ2-5	TRBV6-5	TRBD2	-	CASSTLAGGTQYF	TGTGCCAGCAGTACTTTAGCGGGGGGCACCCAGTACTTC
TRBJ2-2	TRBV4-3	-	-	CASSQDGGRTGELFF	TGCGCCAGCAGCCAAGACGGGGGGCGAACCGGGGAGCTGTTTTTT
TRBJ2-3	TRBV7-2	TRBD2	-	CASKKSGGGTDTQYF	TGTGCCAGCAAGAAGAGCGGGGGGGGCACAGATACGCAGTATTTT
TRBJ2-3	TRBV7-9	-	-	CASSLEAPTDTQYF	TGTGCCAGCAGCTTAGAAGCCCCCACAGATACGCAGTATTTT
TRBJ1-2	TRBV7-8	-	-	CASSLREQGRHYGYTF	TGTGCCAGCAGCTTACGGGAACAGGGAAGGCACTATGGCTACACCTTC
TRBJ1-1	TRBV9	-	-	CASRKGSEAFF	TGTGCCAGCAGAAAAGGGAGTGAAGCTTTCTTT
TRBJ2-7	TRBV27	-	-	CASSSDSGTFEQYF	TGTGCCAGCAGTTCGGACAGCGGGACCTTCGAGCAGTACTTC
TRBJ2-3	TRBV18	-	-	CASSSAGTDTQYF	TGTGCCAGCTCATCAGCGGGCACAGATACGCAGTATTTT
TRBJ2-4	TRBV10-1	-	-	CASSDLGRILAKNIQYF	TGCGCCAGCAGTGATTTGGGCAGGATCTTAGCCAAAAACATTCAGTACTTC
TRBJ1-3	TRBV27	TRBD1	-	CASSMTGRSGNTIYF	TGTGCCAGCAGTATGACAGGGCGCTCTGGAAACACCATATATTTT
TRBJ2-1	TRBV7-3	TRBD2	-	CASSLKVARASGVNEQFF	TGTGCCAGCAGCTTAAAGGTGGCAAGGGCTAGCGGGGTTAATGAGCAGTTCTTC
TRBJ2-5	TRBV4-3	TRBD2	-	CASSQSVGLAGAKYQETQYF	TGCGCCAGCAGCCAATCGGTAGGACTAGCGGGAGCCAAGTACCAAGAGACCCAGTACTTC
TRBJ2-2	TRBV5-1	TRBD2	-	CASSLEGERGAGELFF	TGCGCCAGCAGCTTGGAGGGAGAGCGGGGAGCCGGGGAGCTGTTTTTT
TRBJ1-4	TRBV5-1	-	once	CASSAGTGIRSEKLFF	TGCGCCAGCAGCGCTGGAACGGGTATTCGGTCGGAAAAACTGTTTTTT
TRBJ1-1	TRBV4-3	TRBD1	-	CASSQGPGQGVNTEAFF	TGCGCCAGCAGCCAAGGACCGGGACAGGGGGTGAACACTGAAGCTTTCTTT
TRBJ2-2	TRBV4-3	TRBD2	-	CASSQDLGTSTGELFF	TGCGCCAGCAGCCAAGATCTAGGGACTAGCACCGGGGAGCTGTTTTTT
TRBJ2-1	TRBV6-4	TRBD2	few	CASSATSGGPNEQFF	TGTGCCAGCAGTGCTACTAGCGGGGGGCCGAATGAGCAGTTCTTC
TRBJ2-5	TRBV29-1	-	-	CSVDPGLTSQETQYF	TGCAGCGTTGACCCGGGACTCACCTCTCAAGAGACCCAGTACTTC
TRBJ2-1	TRBV10-3	TRBD1	-	CAISEMTGVEQFF	TGTGCCATCAGTGAGATGACAGGGGTTGAGCAGTTCTTC
TRBJ2-4	TRBV4-3	-	-	CASSQVVQYIQYF	TGCGCCAGCAGCCAAGTCGTCCAGTACATTCAGTACTTC
TRBJ2-3	TRBV5-6	TRBD2	few	CASSHSGSADTQYF	TGTGCCAGCAGCCATAGCGGGAGCGCAGATACGCAGTATTTT
TRBJ2-5	TRBV2	-	-	CASSPGAGAWETQYF	TGTGCCAGCAGCCCCGGGGCAGGGGCATGGGAGACCCAGTACTTC
TRBJ1-5	TRBV27	TRBD1	-	CASSPGTGGFYSNQPQHF	TGTGCCAGCAGTCCCGGGACAGGGGGGTTCTATAGCAATCAGCCCCAGCATTTT
TRBJ2-7	TRBV11-3	TRBD1	-	CASSLGQTYEQYF	TGTGCCAGCAGCTTGGGACAGACCTACGAGCAGTACTTC
TRBJ1-6	TRBV19	TRBD1	once	CASSTGTDNSPLHF	TGTGCCAGTAGTACCGGGACAGATAATTCACCCCTCCACTTT
TRBJ2-1	TRBV7-9	TRBD2	-	CASSPWTSGGNNEQFF	TGTGCCAGCAGCCCCTGGACTAGCGGGGGGAACAATGAGCAGTTCTTC
TRBJ1-1	TRBV4-1	-	-	CASSQDPGVNTEAFF	TGCGCCAGCAGCCAAGACCCAGGGGTGAACACTGAAGCTTTCTTT
TRBJ2-7	TRBV5-6	TRBD1	-	CASSLGDRGGEQYF	TGTGCCAGCAGCTTGGGAGACAGGGGTGGCGAGCAGTACTTC
TRBJ1-1	TRBV5-6	-	-	CASSAASIQDWTEAFF	TGTGCCAGCAGCGCCGCCTCCATACAAGACTGGACTGAAGCTTTCTTT
TRBJ2-1	TRBV7-9	TRBD2	-	CASSFPSSGGPLGEQFF	TGTGCCAGCAGCTTCCCCTCTAGCGGGGGGCCCCTGGGGGAGCAGTTCTTC
TRBJ1-4	TRBV15	-	-	CATSRDGEGVNEKLFF	TGTGCCACCAGCAGAGATGGCGAAGGGGTTAATGAAAAACTGTTTTTT
TRBJ2-7	TRBV4-3	TRBD2	-	CASSRTSGDAYEQYF	TGCGCCAGCAGCCGGACTAGCGGGGATGCCTACGAGCAGTACTTC
TRBJ2-7	TRBV5-1	TRBD2	-	CASSSKGREGLGVYEQYF	TGCGCCAGCAGCTCAAAAGGGCGGGAGGGCCTAGGTGTATACGAGCAGTACTTC
TRBJ2-5	TRBV7-2	TRBD2	-	CASSFDLRTSGRLETQYF	TGTGCCAGCAGCTTCGACCTCCGGACTAGCGGGAGGTTGGAGACCCAGTACTTC
TRBJ1-4	TRBV7-8	-	once	CASSLRAPGEKLFF	TGTGCCAGCAGCTTACGGGCGCCGGGGGAAAAACTGTTTTTT
TRBJ2-1	TRBV12-5	-	-	CASGLGGPVDEQFF	TGTGCTAGTGGTTTGGGGGGGCCAGTCGATGAGCAGTTCTTC
TRBJ2-1	TRBV6-1	TRBD1	-	CASRDRGLDNEQFF	TGTGCCAGCAGGGACAGGGGGCTGGACAATGAGCAGTTCTTC
TRBJ2-6	TRBV5-1	-	-	CASSLEEPSSGANVLTF	TGCGCCAGCAGCTTGGAGGAGCCCAGCTCTGGGGCCAACGTCCTGACTTTC
TRBJ1-2	TRBV4-2	-	-	CASSQGVSYGYTF	TGTGCCAGCAGCCAAGGTGTCAGCTATGGCTACACCTTC
TRBJ2-5	TRBV2	-	-	CASTLKETQYF	TGTGCCAGCACCCTTAAAGAGACCCAGTACTTC
TRBJ2-5	TRBV29-1	-	-	CSVPTDQETQYF	TGCAGCGTCCCGACAGATCAAGAGACCCAGTACTTC
TRBJ2-3	TRBV9	TRBD2	-	CASSVVPAGTTDTQYF	TGTGCCAGCAGCGTAGTTCCAGCGGGAACCACAGATACGCAGTATTTT
TRBJ1-2	TRBV6-5	-	-	CASSYSSSPAGRGYTF	TGTGCCAGCAGTTACTCGAGTAGCCCGGCAGGGCGAGGCTACACCTTC
TRBJ2-7	TRBV14	TRBD1	-	CASSLRDRDSYEQYF	TGTGCCAGCAGCCTCCGGGACAGGGACTCCTACGAGCAGTACTTC
TRBJ2-1	TRBV9	-	-	CASSVVSSAGYDEQFF	TGTGCCAGCAGCGTAGTCTCCTCGGCCGGGTACGATGAGCAGTTCTTC
TRBJ2-3	TRBV19	TRBD2	-	CASSRWTSRSDTQYF	TGTGCCAGTAGTAGATGGACTAGCCGCTCAGATACGCAGTATTTT
TRBJ2-7	TRBV5-1	TRBD1	-	CASSPRDRGTYEQYF	TGCGCCAGCAGCCCCCGGGACAGGGGTACCTACGAGCAGTACTTC
TRBJ2-3	TRBV19	-	once	CASSLGVGADTQYF	TGTGCCTCTAGTCTTGGGGTCGGGGCAGATACGCAGTATTTT
TRBJ2-7	TRBV28	-	-	CASRDRIYEQYF	TGTGCCAGCAGGGACAGAATTTACGAGCAGTACTTC
TRBJ1-4	TRBV7-2	-	-	CASSTQVDEKLFF	TGTGCCAGCAGCACCCAGGTTGATGAAAAACTGTTTTTT
TRBJ2-3	TRBV7-6	-	-	CASSLVTGARGTDTQYF	TGTGCCAGCAGCTTAGTTACGGGTGCCAGAGGAACAGATACGCAGTATTTT
TRBJ2-2	TRBV4-2	-	-	CASSQDGSGELFF	TGTGCCAGCAGCCAAGACGGGAGCGGGGAGCTGTTTTTT
TRBJ2-3	TRBV14	TRBD2	-	CASSQGYLSGGAPDTQYF	TGTGCCAGCAGCCAAGGGTACTTGAGCGGGGGGGCCCCAGATACGCAGTATTTT
TRBJ1-1	TRBV5-1	-	once	CASSLAGNTEAFF	TGCGCCAGCAGCTTGGCCGGGAACACTGAAGCTTTCTTT
TRBJ1-5	TRBV7-9	-	-	CASSLAQEYQPQHF	TGTGCCAGCAGCTTAGCACAGGAGTATCAGCCCCAGCATTTT
TRBJ1-4	TRBV4-3	TRBD1	-	CASSQDLRDRDEKLFF	TGCGCCAGCAGCCAAGATCTCCGGGACAGGGACGAAAAACTGTTTTTT
TRBJ2-7	TRBV7-8	TRBD1	-	CASSTKDRPTTYEQYF	TGTGCCAGCAGCACCAAGGACAGGCCAACGACCTACGAGCAGTACTTC
TRBJ2-3	TRBV14	TRBD2	-	CASSHLAGLGTDTQYF	TGTGCCAGCAGCCACCTAGCGGGTCTTGGCACAGATACGCAGTATTTT